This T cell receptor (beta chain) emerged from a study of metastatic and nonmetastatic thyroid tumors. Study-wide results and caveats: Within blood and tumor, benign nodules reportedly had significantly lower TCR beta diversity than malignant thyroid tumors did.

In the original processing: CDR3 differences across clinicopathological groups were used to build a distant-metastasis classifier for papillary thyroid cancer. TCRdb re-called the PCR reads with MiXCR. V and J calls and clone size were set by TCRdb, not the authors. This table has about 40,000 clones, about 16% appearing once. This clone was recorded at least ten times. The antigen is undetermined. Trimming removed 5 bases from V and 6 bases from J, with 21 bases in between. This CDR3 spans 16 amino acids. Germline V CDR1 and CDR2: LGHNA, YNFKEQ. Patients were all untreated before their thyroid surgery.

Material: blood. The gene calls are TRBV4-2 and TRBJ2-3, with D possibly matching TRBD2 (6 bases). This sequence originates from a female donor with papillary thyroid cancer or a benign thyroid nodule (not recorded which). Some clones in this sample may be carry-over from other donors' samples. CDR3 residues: CASSGGPLTSADTQYF. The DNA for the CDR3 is TGTGCCAGCAGCGGAGGGCCCTTAACTTCGGCGGATACGCAGTATTTT.